This T cell receptor (beta chain) was retrieved from a study of blood T cell repertoires in COVID-19. Background on the study: Both acute and convalescent COVID-19 samples were obtained from the United States, Italy and Spain.

Sequencing used immunoSEQ multiplex PCR; TCRdb keeps in-frame clones, though not all of them. The table has approximately 200,000 clones, over 80% seen once. The CDR3 extends over 13 amino acids. CDR1 is SGHTA, CDR2 FQGTGA, per germline. With 5 bases removed from V and 2 bases from J, the gap between germline ends came to 4 bases. Participants, about 18 to 90 years old, spanned under 25 US areas. The sequence came from a man younger than 35 with acute COVID-19. The sample comprised PBMCs or T cells enriched from blood (not recorded which). The chain employs TRBV7-3 and TRBJ2-6; D uncertain. The chain's CDR3 is CASSPAGANVLTF. The CDR3, as DNA: TGTGCCAGCAGCCCGGCTGGGGCCAACGTCCTGACTTTC.